The 18 T cell receptor beta chains reported below all come from one sample, sequenced in a study of OX40 agonist ivuxolimab in advanced cancers. Produced via immunoSEQ multiplex PCR; TCRdb's table is partial and in-frame only. The table has about 46,000 clones, 70% to 85% seen once; the top ten hold around 2%. Sequences were derived from CD4+ or CD8+ T cells sorted from blood, sampled in a trial of the OX40 agonist ivuxolimab. The receptors derive from an adult with an advanced solid tumor such as melanoma, head and neck, liver or kidney cancer.

The CDR3 sequence: CASSARPTGRDTQYF. CDR3 bases: TGTGCCAGCAGCGCTCGACCAACGGGTCGGGATACGCAGTATTTT. The rearrangement uses TRBV4-2 and TRBJ2-3; D call uncertain. Germline loops: CDR1 LGHNA, CDR2 YNFKEQ. The length of the CDR3 is 15 residues. Trimming shortened V by 5 bases and J by 6 bases, and 18 bases separated the two germline ends.

V is TRBV5-4 and J is TRBJ1-1; 8 bases line up with TRBD1. The CDR3 totals 14 residues. The germline CDR1 and CDR2 sequences are SGHNT and YYREEE (reference sequence). V lost 3 bases, J lost 1 base, and 2 bases stayed unmatched. The CDR3 DNA reads as TGTGCCAGCAGCTGGGGACAGGAGAACACTGAAGCTTTCTTT. Encoded protein: CASSWGQENTEAFF. The full variable domain, completed using reference TRBV5-4 and TRBJ1-1, is ETGVTQSPTHLIKTRGQQVTLRCSSQSGHNTVSWYQQALGQGPQFIFQYYREEENGRGNFPPRFSGLQFPNYSSELNVNALELDDSALYLCASSWGQENTEAFFGQGTRLTVV.

The chain links TRBV7-2 to TRBJ1-4; no firm D call. V gave up 5 bases and J gave up 7 bases, with 17 bases separating them. From germline, CDR1 is SGHTA and CDR2 FQGNSA. The CDR3 is 15 residues long. Here the CDR3 DNA reads TGTGCCAGCAGCCTGTGGGCCAGAGAGGGTGAAAAACTGTTTTTT. It codes for CASSLWAREGEKLFF.

Only a few counts were recorded for this clone. The chain employs TRBV5-6 and TRBJ2-5; a weak D match, TRBD2 (7 bases). The length of the CDR3 is 17 residues. Trimming took off 0 bases at V and 4 bases at J, with 19 bases between the two ends. Per the germline V gene, CDR1 is SGHDT and CDR2 is YYEEEE. The CDR3 sequence: CASSLAFGGPELETQYF. In DNA form, the CDR3 reads TGTGCCAGCAGCTTGGCCTTCGGGGGGCCGGAGTTAGAGACCCAGTACTTC.

CDR3: CASSDNSGNTIYF. The CDR3 coding sequence is TGTGCCAGCAGTGACAACTCTGGAAACACCATATATTTT. The chain carries TRBV2 and TRBJ1-3; D is uncertain. Germline assignment: CDR1 SNHLY and CDR2 FYNNEI. Trimming removed 3 bases from V and 0 bases from J, with 3 bases in between. The CDR3 contains 13 residues.

The chain recombines TRBV5-1 with TRBJ2-7; D is tentatively TRBD1 or TRBD2 (5 bases each). Trimming cost V 0 bases and J 5 bases, with 9 bases left between them. CDR3 length equals 13 residues. Germline V lookup: CDR1 SGHRS, CDR2 YFSETQ. Here the CDR3 DNA reads TGCGCCAGCAGCTTGGGCGTGGGGGACGAGCAGTACTTC. Translating gives CASSLGVGDEQYF. Complete variable domain (other parts from reference TRBV5-1 and TRBJ2-7): KAGVTQTPRYLIKTRGQQVTLSCSPISGHRSVSWYQQTPGQGLQFLFEYFSETQRNKGNFPGRFSGRQFSNSRSEMNVSTLELGDSALYLCASSLGVGDEQYFGPGTRLTVT.

The gene calls are TRBV2 and TRBJ1-1, with TRBD1 identical over 10 bases. V was clipped by 3 bases and J by 8 bases; unmatched bases: 3. Germline assignment: CDR1 SNHLY and CDR2 FYNNEI. CDR3 length: 13 amino acids. The CDR3 DNA follows: TGTGCCAGCAGTGAGCAGGACAGGGGGGAAGCTTTCTTT. It yields the protein CASSEQDRGEAFF.

This chain uses TRBV7-3 with TRBJ1-2, with 8 bases aligning to TRBD1. This CDR3 is 17 amino acids long. J gave up 7 bases and V 4 bases, and 17 bases lay outside the gene matches. CDR1 is SGHTA, CDR2 FQGTGA, per germline. CDR3 amino acids: CASSSPAGGVLKGGYTF. CDR3 DNA sequence: TGTGCCAGCAGCTCCCCTGCAGGGGGCGTATTGAAGGGTGGCTACACCTTC.

The rearrangement joins TRBV18 to TRBJ2-1; 8 bases agree with TRBD1. The germline CDR1 and CDR2 sequences are KGHSH and LQKENI. J gave up 6 bases and V 2 bases, and 6 bases lay outside the gene matches. The length of the CDR3 is 15 residues. For the CDR3, the DNA is TGTGCCAGCTCACCAAGGACAGGGCTGGTCAATGAGCAGTTCTTC. Protein: CASSPRTGLVNEQFF.

V and J are TRBV18 and TRBJ2-6; the D gene is possibly TRBD2 (5 bases). Germline lookup yields CDR1 KGHSH and CDR2 LQKENI. The V end was cut by 4 bases, the J end by 1 base, with 17 bases between. The CDR3 consists of 18 residues. In DNA, the CDR3 is TGTGCCAGCTCACTGGACCTGAGGGCTAATTCTGGGGCCAACGTCCTGACTTTC. It specifies CASSLDLRANSGANVLTF.

The chain uses TRBV7-9 and TRBJ2-5; TRBD2 aligns across 8 bases. From germline, CDR1 is SEHNR and CDR2 FQNEAQ (reference sequence). V was pared by 1 base and J by 6 bases, with 7 bases of the junction left unmatched. The CDR3 runs to 15 residues. CDR3 DNA sequence: TGTGCCAGCAGCTTAGGGGGACTAGAAAGGAAGACCCAGTACTTC. It is translated as CASSLGGLERKTQYF. Variable domain in full (rest from reference TRBV7-9 and TRBJ2-5): DTGVSQNPRHKITKRGQNVTFRCDPISEHNRLYWYRQTLGQGPEFLTYFQNEAQLEKSRLLSDRFSAERPKGSFSTLEIQRTEQGDSAMYLCASSLGGLERKTQYFGPGTRLLVL.

The chain is built from TRBV19 and TRBJ1-2; 8 nucleotides match TRBD1. CDR3 length: 17 residues. Germline V CDR1 and CDR2: LNHDA, SQIVND (reference sequence). After removal of 3 bases from V and 8 bases from J, the junction contained 17 bases not matched to a gene. CDR3 coding DNA: TGTGCCAGTAGTATCAAGACCCAGGGGGCAGGGGGCGAAGGCTACACCTTC. Translated, it gives CASSIKTQGAGGEGYTF.

This clone was seen just once. J is TRBJ1-1 and V is TRBV25-1; D is uncertain. The germline CDR1 and CDR2 sequences are MGHDK and SYGVNS. This CDR3 region has 13 residues. Trimming removed 5 bases at V and 1 base at J, with 8 bases between. Written as DNA, the CDR3 is TGTGCCAGCAGTAACCTGGGGAACACTGAAGCTTTCTTT. Encoded protein: CASSNLGNTEAFF.

As DNA, the CDR3 is TGTGCCAGCAGCCAAGATTCGGTCTTCTACGAGCAGTACTTC. Translation: CASSQDSVFYEQYF. The J gene is TRBJ2-7, the V gene TRBV4-2, with D hard to call. Trimming left V 0 bases short and J 3 bases short, with 9 bases between. Germline lookup yields CDR1 LGHNA and CDR2 YNFKEQ. The CDR3 loop spans 14 amino acids.

This sequence joins TRBV6-6 and TRBJ2-3; 10 bases agree with TRBD1. Germline CDR1 reads MNHNY; CDR2 reads SVGAGI (reference sequence). The CDR3 extends over 15 amino acids. The trim removed 6 bases at V and 4 bases at J, leaving 7 bases unmatched. The CDR3 DNA sequence: TGTGCCAGCAGCTCCGGGACAGGGGTTCCAGATACGCAGTATTTT. Translation: CASSSGTGVPDTQYF.

The rearrangement joins TRBV20-1 to TRBJ1-2; D is undetermined. This CDR3 is 11 amino acids long. Trimming took off 3 bases at V and 7 bases at J, with 9 bases between the two ends. Germline values: CDR1 DFQATT, CDR2 SNEGSKA (reference sequence). The CDR3 loop is CSARGSIGYTF. CDR3 in DNA: TGCAGTGCTAGGGGGTCGATTGGCTACACCTTC.

The rearrangement links TRBV7-9 to TRBJ2-1; the D is unclear. The CDR3 covers 17 residues. The ends were cut back, 1 base at V and 3 bases at J, with 16 bases in the middle. Germline CDR1 SEHNR, CDR2 FQNEAQ (reference sequence). CDR3 nucleotides: TGTGCCAGCAGCTTAGGAAGTGGAGTGGGCCACTACAATGAGCAGTTCTTC. The encoded protein is CASSLGSGVGHYNEQFF.

This clone was counted once. The chain joins TRBV2 to TRBJ2-4, with 8 bases fitting TRBD2. After removal of 2 bases from V and 4 bases from J, the junction contained 4 bases not matched to a gene. The CDR3 is 15 residues long. Per the germline V gene, CDR1 is SNHLY and CDR2 is FYNNEI. The CDR3 sequence: CASSEPAGAKNIQYF. CDR3 in DNA: TGTGCCAGCAGTGAACCAGCGGGGGCGAAAAACATTCAGTACTTC.